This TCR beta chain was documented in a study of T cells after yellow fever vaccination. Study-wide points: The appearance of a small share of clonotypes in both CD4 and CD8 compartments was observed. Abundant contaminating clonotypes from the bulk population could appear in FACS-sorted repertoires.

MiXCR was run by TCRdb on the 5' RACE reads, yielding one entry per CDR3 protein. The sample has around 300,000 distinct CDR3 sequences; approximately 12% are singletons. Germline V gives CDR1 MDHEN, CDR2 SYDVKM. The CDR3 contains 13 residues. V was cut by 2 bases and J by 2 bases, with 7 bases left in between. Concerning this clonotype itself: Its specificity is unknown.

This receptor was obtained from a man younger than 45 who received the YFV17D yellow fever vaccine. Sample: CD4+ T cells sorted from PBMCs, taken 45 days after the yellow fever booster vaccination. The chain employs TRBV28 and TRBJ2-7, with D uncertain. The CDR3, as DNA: TGTGCCAGCAGTTTAGACATGACCTACGAGCAGTACTTC. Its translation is CASSLDMTYEQYF.